A single sample is the source of the 15 T cell receptor beta chains below, sequenced in a study of cytomegalovirus exposure and HLA in healthy donors. Primers included in the PCR were 60 Vbeta and 13 Jbeta primers. This table comes from immunoSEQ multiplex PCR, and its TCRdb copy is limited to in-frame clones, with some not included. The sample holds more than 110,000 clones, about 80% seen once. The sample was PBMCs. The receptors come from a male donor in good health and CMV-seropositive.

V is TRBV9 and J is TRBJ2-3; no definite D call. Germline-derived CDR1 and CDR2 are SGDLS and YYNGEE. This CDR3 has 14 residues. V was cut by 0 bases and J by 2 bases, with 7 bases left in between. As DNA, the CDR3 is TGTGCCAGCAGCGTAGAAATAGCCACAGATACGCAGTATTTT. Translating it yields CASSVEIATDTQYF.

For this clone: A junction end diverges from the germline sequence, so it may reflect a read error. The chain is built from TRBV7-7 and TRBJ2-3; a possible D gene is TRBD1 (5 bases). The V gene's germline CDR1 is SSHAT and CDR2 FNYEAQ (reference sequence). This CDR3 is built from 15 residues. DNA of the CDR3: TGTGCTAGCAGCTTAGGTGGACAAAGCACAGATACGCAGTATTTT. This encodes CASSLGGQSTDTQYF.

V and J are TRBV7-2 and TRBJ2-7, with 7 bases identical to TRBD1. The CDR3 runs to 14 residues. The V and J ends lost 2 bases and 4 bases, in that order; junction bases with no gene match: 5. CDR1 and CDR2 (germline): SGHTA, FQGNSA. The CDR3 DNA is TGTGCCAGCAGCTTAAAGGGACAGAATTACGAGCAGTACTTC. Its translation: CASSLKGQNYEQYF.

This clone was seen only once. The chain recombines TRBV30 with TRBJ1-6, with 8 bases matching TRBD1. V lost 0 bases, J lost 15 bases, and 4 bases stayed unmatched. Per the germline V gene, CDR1 is GTSNPN and CDR2 is SVGIG (reference sequence). The length of the CDR3 is 12 residues. The CDR3 DNA reads TGTGCCTGGAGTGTAGGGACAGGTAACCTCCACTTT. It specifies CAWSVGTGNLHF. The full variable domain, with the rest looked up from reference TRBV30 and TRBJ1-6, is SQTIHQWPATLVQPVGSPLSLECTVEGTSNPNLYWYRQAAGRGLQLLFYSVGIGQISSEVPQNLSASRPQDRQFILSSKKLLLSDSGFYLCAWSVGTGNLHFGNGTRLTVT.

The J gene is TRBJ1-4, the V gene TRBV4-2, with D possibly matching TRBD1 (5 bases). Germline CDR1 reads LGHNA; CDR2 reads YNFKEQ. V was clipped by 0 bases and J by 5 bases, with 13 bases between them. This CDR3 is built from 16 residues. The CDR3 sequence is CASSQDWGVKNEKLFF. CDR3 DNA: TGTGCCAGCAGCCAAGATTGGGGGGTAAAAAATGAAAAACTGTTTTTT.

The rearrangement links TRBV5-1 to TRBJ2-5; 10 nucleotides align to TRBD1. J lost 5 bases, V lost 3 bases, and 10 bases had no gene match. CDR3 length equals 16 residues. CDR1 and CDR2 from the germline V gene are SGHRS and YFSETQ. The CDR3 DNA reads as TGCGCCAGCAGCTATAGACAGGGGGCAGTGGAGGAGACCCAGTACTTC. It specifies CASSYRQGAVEETQYF.

This clone was counted only a few times. V usage is TRBV23-1 and J usage is TRBJ2-5; weak D call: TRBD1 (6 bases). TRBV23-1 is sorted into the ORF group, with uncertain function. Trimming left V 11 bases short and J 3 bases short, with 25 bases between. This CDR3 spans 16 amino acids. CDR3: CAAGDLSYHPKETQYF. The CDR3 DNA is TGCGCCGCAGGGGATTTGAGTTACCACCCAAAAGAGACCCAGTACTTC.

This clone was counted between two and nine times. This chain joins TRBV5-4 and TRBJ2-1; 12 bases are shared with TRBD2. V lost 3 bases and J lost 8; bases outside the gene matches: 6. Per germline, CDR1 SGHNT and CDR2 YYREEE (reference sequence). This CDR3 spans 15 amino acids. The DNA of the CDR3 is TGTGCCAGCAGCTCCCCTAGCGGGAGGGCCGATGAGCAGTTCTTC. Its protein product is CASSSPSGRADEQFF. Together with reference TRBV5-4 and TRBJ2-1, the CDR3 gives the full variable domain: ETGVTQSPTHLIKTRGQQVTLRCSSQSGHNTVSWYQQALGQGPQFIFQYYREEENGRGNFPPRFSGLQFPNYSSELNVNALELDDSALYLCASSSPSGRADEQFFGPGTRLTVL.

V gene TRBV27 combines with J gene TRBJ2-7, with TRBD2 identical over 7 bases. CDR1 MNHEY and CDR2 SMNVEV come from the germline V gene (reference sequence). V shed 6 bases, J shed 4 bases, and the junction held 9 bases outside the gene matches. The CDR3 totals 14 residues. This CDR3 reads CASRRAGADYEQYF. As DNA, the CDR3 is TGTGCCAGCAGGAGGGCGGGAGCGGATTACGAGCAGTACTTC.

This clone has just a few counts. The chain uses TRBV6-1 and TRBJ2-1, with 11 bases aligning to TRBD2. The germline V gene has CDR1 MNHNS and CDR2 SASEGT. The ends lost 9 bases at V and 8 bases at J; junction bases unmatched: 3. This CDR3 comprises 12 residues. This CDR3 reads CASTLAGDEQFF. CDR3 nucleotides: TGTGCCAGTACACTAGCGGGGGATGAGCAGTTCTTC.

V is TRBV11-2 and J is TRBJ2-7; TRBD1 agrees at 10 bases. The J segment lost 3 bases and the V segment lost 1 base, leaving 6 bases of the junction unmatched. Germline CDR1 and CDR2: SGHAT and FQNNGV. The CDR3 is made up of 16 amino acids. The CDR3 is CASSLAGTGALYEQYF. The CDR3 coding sequence is TGTGCCAGCAGCTTAGCTGGGACAGGGGCCCTCTACGAGCAGTACTTC.

The CDR3 spells CARAGLAGRSTDTQYF. As DNA, the CDR3 is TGTGCCAGAGCAGGACTAGCGGGGCGAAGCACAGATACGCAGTATTTT. The V and J genes are TRBV27 and TRBJ2-3; TRBD2 aligns across 12 bases. The CDR3 contains 16 residues. Germline CDR1 MNHEY, CDR2 SMNVEV (reference sequence). Trimming removed 9 bases from V and 0 bases from J; junction bases left unmatched: 7.

This clone appeared once. The genes are TRBV2 and TRBJ1-4; no definite D call. The germline V gene has CDR1 SNHLY and CDR2 FYNNEI. The CDR3 contains 13 residues. The V end was cut by 5 bases, the J end by 5 bases, with 9 bases between. CDR3 region: CASSSVPNEKLFF. The CDR3, as DNA: TGTGCCAGCAGTTCAGTCCCAAATGAAAAACTGTTTTTT.

This clone was seen more than once but under ten times. This chain connects TRBV7-2 to TRBJ2-3; 12 positions match TRBD2. The V gene end was trimmed by 3 bases and the J gene end by 6 bases; junction bases not matched to a gene: 13. The length of the CDR3 is 18 residues. The germline V gene has CDR1 SGHTA and CDR2 FQGNSA. The CDR3 DNA follows: TGTGCCAGCAGCTTTCATCTGACTAGCGGGAGATCGAGGGATACGCAGTATTTT. This gives the protein CASSFHLTSGRSRDTQYF.

The chain joins TRBV30 to TRBJ2-1; possibly TRBD2 for D (6 bases). The CDR3 spans 15 residues. The V and J ends lost 2 bases and 5 bases respectively, with 16 bases between them. Germline loops: CDR1 GTSNPN, CDR2 SVGIG (reference sequence). For the CDR3, the DNA is TGTGCCTGGAGTACTGGGGGGAGCCAGAACAATGAGCAGTTCTTC. This codes for CAWSTGGSQNNEQFF.